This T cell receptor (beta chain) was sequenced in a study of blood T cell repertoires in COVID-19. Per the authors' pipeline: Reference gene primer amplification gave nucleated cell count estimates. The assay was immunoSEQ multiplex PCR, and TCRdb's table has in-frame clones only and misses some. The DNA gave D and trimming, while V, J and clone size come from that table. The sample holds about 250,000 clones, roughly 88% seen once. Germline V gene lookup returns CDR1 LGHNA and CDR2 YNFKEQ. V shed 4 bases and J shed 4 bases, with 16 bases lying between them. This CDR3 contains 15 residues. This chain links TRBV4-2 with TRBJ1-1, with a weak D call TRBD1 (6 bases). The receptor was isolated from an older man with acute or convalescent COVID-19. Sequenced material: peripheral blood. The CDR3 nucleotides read TGTGCCAGCAGCCCCGGCGGGGGGCAGGGCACTGAAGCTTTCTTT. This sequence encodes CASSPGGGQGTEAFF.